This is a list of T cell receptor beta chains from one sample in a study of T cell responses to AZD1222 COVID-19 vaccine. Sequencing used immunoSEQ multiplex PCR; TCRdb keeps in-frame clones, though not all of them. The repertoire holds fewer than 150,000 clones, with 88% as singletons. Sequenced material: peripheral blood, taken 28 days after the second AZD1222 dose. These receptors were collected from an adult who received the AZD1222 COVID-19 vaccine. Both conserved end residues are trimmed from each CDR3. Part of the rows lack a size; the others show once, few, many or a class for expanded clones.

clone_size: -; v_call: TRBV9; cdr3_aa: ASSPLRRTENTEAF
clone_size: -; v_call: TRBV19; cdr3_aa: ASSIRGPPTDTQY
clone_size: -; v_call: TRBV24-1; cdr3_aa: ATSPGQGAADTQY
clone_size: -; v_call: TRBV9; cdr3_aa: ASSVGWTGGGQETQY
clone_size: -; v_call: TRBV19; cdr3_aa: ASRGPSNQPQH
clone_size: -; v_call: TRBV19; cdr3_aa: ATVGRLAGGGYEQY
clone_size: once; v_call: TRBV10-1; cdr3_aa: ASSERRGGTDTQY
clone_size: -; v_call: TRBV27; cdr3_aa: ASSLFPGTGGILGTEAF
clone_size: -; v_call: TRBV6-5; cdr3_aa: ASSRASAGNQPQH
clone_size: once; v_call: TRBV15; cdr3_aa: ATSSFAGYNEQF
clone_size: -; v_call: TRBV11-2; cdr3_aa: ASSLIRGRGNTIY
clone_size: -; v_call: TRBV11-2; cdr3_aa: ASSGDSQISGNTIY
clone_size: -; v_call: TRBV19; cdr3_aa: ASNLDRSSTDTQY
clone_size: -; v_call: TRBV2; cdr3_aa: ASSGALNSNTGELF
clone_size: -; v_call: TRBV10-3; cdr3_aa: AISARTGTLGGYT
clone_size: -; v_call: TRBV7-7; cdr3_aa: ASSLEWDTEAF
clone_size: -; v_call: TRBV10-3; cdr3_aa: AISTVERDTGELF
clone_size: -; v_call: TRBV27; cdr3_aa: ASSRDRAYGYT
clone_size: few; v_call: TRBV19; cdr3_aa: ASSIHQPAGVNTEAF
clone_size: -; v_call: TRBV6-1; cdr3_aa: ASSDWGNTEAF
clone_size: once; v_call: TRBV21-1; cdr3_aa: ASSKPGLPPSYEQY
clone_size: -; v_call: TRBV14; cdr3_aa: ASSPFGRVKLGTEAF
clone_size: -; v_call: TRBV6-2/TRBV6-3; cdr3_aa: ASSYGSPPEQY
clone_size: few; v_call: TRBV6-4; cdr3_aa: ASSESEANTGELF
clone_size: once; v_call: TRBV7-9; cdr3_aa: ASSLDTGELF
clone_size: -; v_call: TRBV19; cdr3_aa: ASSADGGLFYNEQF
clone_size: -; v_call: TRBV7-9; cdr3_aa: ASSLGLATRGQKTQY
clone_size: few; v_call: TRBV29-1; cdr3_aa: SVEEGAGVAKNIQY
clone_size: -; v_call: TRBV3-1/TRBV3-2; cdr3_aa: ASSRKSYNEQF
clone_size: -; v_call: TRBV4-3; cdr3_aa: ASSRAALSYNEQF
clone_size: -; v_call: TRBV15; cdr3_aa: ATRERGERTIY
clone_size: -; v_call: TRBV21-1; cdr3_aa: ASSKPKRDTDTQY
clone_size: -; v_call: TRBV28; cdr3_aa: ASSSRPSGYT
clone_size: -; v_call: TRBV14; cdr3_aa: ASSQARTGEAF
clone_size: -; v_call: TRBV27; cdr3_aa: ASSLKGAFGAASTDTQY
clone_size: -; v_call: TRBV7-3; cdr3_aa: ASSPGLRQETQY
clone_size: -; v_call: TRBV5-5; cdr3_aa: ASSPGISGYT
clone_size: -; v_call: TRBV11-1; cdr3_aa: ASSYLAGPYNEQF
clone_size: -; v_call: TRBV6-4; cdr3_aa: ASSEAGTSSYNEQF
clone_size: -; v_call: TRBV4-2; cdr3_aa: ASSQDEGEWIRF
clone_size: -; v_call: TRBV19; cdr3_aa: ASSAWDTHSVNTQY
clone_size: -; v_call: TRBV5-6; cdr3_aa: ASSPTESNYGYT
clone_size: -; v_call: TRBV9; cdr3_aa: ASSVEGLGVSEQY
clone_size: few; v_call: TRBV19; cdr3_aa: ASSIGRARVGEQY
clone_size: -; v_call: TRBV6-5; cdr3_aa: ASTYSWGRSGYSYT
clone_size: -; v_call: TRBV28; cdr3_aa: ASSSDRTRGYT
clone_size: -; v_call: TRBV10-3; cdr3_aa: AISEGGRGTDTQY
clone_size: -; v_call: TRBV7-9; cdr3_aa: ASSLVGTGTSGGSYEQY
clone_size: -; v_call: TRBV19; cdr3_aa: ASSIGAGITEAF
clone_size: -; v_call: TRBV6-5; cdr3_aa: ASSYSLWGPRGGYT
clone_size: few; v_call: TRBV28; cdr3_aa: ASSLPLTGGEDSPLH
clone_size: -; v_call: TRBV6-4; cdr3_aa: ASSDASGSSTDTQY
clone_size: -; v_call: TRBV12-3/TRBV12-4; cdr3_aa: ASRSGGIQPQH